The clone carrying this T cell receptor beta chain came up once. Clones were read by immunoSEQ multiplex PCR, and TCRdb kept only the in-frame ones, dropping some. The sample consists of 380,000 or so clones, around 82% of them appearing once. Treatment of the sample: some 19 received Ad26.COV2.S at low or high dose, single or two shots; roughly 5 received placebo; per-sample allocation not given. Collection of the samples took place on day 63 after the first injection of vaccine or placebo. Based in Boston, the donor was an adult of 18-55 years. The sample originates from a study of Ad26.COV2.S vaccination and SARS-CoV-2 variants. Study-wide background: Ad26.COV2.S was injected intramuscularly once or twice, 56 days apart.

The CDR3 has 15 amino acids. Germline V gene lookup returns CDR1 SEHNR and CDR2 FQNEAQ (reference sequence). Trimming took 1 base from V and 3 from J, leaving 10 bases between them. The TCR was taken from a person between 18 and 59 years old who received the Ad26.COV2.S COVID-19 vaccine or a placebo. The J gene is TRBJ2-1, the V gene TRBV7-9; D may correspond to TRBD1 or TRBD2 (6 bases each). Sequencing was performed on peripheral blood, taken in a trial of Ad26.COV2.S vaccine versus placebo. The CDR3 is CASSLEGGSYNEQFF. CDR3 in DNA: TGTGCCAGCAGCTTAGAAGGGGGGAGCTACAATGAGCAGTTCTTC. Looking up the rest from reference TRBV7-9 and TRBJ2-1 gives the full variable domain: DTGVSQNPRHKITKRGQNVTFRCDPISEHNRLYWYRQTLGQGPEFLTYFQNEAQLEKSRLLSDRFSAERPKGSFSTLEIQRTEQGDSAMYLCASSLEGGSYNEQFFGPGTRLTVL.